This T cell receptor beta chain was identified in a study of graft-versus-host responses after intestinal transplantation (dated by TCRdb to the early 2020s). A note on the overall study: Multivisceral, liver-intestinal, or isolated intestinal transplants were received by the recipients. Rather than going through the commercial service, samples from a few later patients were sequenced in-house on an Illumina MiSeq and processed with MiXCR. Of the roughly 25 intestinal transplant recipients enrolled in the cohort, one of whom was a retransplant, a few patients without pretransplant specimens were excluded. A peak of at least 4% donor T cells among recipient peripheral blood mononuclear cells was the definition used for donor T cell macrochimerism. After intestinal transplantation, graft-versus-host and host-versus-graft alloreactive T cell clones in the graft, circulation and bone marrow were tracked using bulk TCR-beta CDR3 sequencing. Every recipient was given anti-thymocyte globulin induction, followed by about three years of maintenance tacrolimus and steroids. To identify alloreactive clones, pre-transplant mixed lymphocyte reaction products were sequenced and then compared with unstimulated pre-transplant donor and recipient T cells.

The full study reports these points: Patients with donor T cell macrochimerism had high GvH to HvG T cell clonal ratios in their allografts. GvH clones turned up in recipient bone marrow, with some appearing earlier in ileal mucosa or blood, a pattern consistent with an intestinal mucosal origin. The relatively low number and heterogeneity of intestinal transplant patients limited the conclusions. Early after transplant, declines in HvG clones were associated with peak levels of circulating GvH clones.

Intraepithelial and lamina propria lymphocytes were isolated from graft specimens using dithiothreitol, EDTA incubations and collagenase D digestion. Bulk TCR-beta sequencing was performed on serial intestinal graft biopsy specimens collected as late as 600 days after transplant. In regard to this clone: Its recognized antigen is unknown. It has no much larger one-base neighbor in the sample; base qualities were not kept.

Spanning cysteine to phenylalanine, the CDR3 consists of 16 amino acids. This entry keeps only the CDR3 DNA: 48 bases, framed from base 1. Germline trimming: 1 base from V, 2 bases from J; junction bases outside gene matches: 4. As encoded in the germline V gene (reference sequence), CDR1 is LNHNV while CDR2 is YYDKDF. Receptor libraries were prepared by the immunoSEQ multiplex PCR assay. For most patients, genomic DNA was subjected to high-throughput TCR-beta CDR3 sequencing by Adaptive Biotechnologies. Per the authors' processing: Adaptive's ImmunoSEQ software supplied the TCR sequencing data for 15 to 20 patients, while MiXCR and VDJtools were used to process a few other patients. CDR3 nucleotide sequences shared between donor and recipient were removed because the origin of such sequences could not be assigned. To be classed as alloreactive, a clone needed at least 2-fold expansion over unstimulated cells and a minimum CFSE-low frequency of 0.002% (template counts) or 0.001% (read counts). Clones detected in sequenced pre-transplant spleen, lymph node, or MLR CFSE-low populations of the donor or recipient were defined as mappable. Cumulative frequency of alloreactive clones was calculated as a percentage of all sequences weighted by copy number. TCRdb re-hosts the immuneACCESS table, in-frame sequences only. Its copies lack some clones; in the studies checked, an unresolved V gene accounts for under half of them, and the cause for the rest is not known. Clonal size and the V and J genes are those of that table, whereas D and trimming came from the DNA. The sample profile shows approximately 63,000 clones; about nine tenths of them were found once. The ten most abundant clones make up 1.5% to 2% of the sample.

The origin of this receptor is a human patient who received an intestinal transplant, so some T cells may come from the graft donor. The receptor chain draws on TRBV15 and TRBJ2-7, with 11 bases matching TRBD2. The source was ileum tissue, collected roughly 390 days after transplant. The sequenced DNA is TGTGCCACCAGCAGAGTCTTGGGACTAGCGGCCTACGAGCAGTACTTC. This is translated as CATSRVLGLAAYEQYF. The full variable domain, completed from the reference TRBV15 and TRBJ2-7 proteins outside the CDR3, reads DAMVIQNPRYQVTQFGKPVTLSCSQTLNHNVMYWYQQKSSQAPKLLFHYYDKDFNNEADTPDNFQSRRPNTSFCFLDIRSPGLGDTAMYLCATSRVLGLAAYEQYFGPGTRLTVT.